These 15 T cell receptor beta chains were all obtained from the same sample, sequenced in a study of lymphopenia after photon versus proton radiotherapy. Profiled with immunoSEQ multiplex PCR; TCRdb holds only in-frame clones, not every one. The sample consists of approximately 62,000 clones, approximately 88% of them appearing once. Sequencing used peripheral blood, obtained from a patient treated with proton-based radiotherapy. Every receptor here comes from a man between 60 and 70 years old with pancreatic cancer.

This clone came up once. The chain couples TRBV28 to TRBJ1-3, with D unclear. V was cut by 6 bases and J by 0 bases, with 18 bases left in between. The CDR3 has 17 residues. CDR1 and CDR2 from the germline V gene are MDHEN and SYDVKM. The CDR3 coding sequence is TGTGCCAGCAGCCCCCAGTTAGGGCAGGTCTCTGGAAACACCATATATTTT. This codes for CASSPQLGQVSGNTIYF.

The chain uses TRBV28 and TRBJ2-1; D remains ambiguous. Germline assignment: CDR1 MDHEN and CDR2 SYDVKM. Trimming removed 6 bases from V and 10 bases from J, with 16 bases in between. This CDR3 region has 13 residues. The CDR3, as DNA: TGTGCCAGCAGGCCCCGGGTGATGGGAGAGCAGTTCTTC. Its protein is CASRPRVMGEQFF.

The chain recombines TRBV30 with TRBJ1-5; 7 bases are a match to TRBD1. In germline, CDR1 is GTSNPN, CDR2 SVGIG (reference sequence). J was trimmed by 5 bases and V by 1 base; bases with no gene match: 11. This CDR3 has 16 residues. The DNA for the CDR3 is TGTGCCTGGAGTGAGTTGGGCAGGGGGTTGGATCAGCCCCAGCATTTT. Protein sequence: CAWSELGRGLDQPQHF.

J is TRBJ1-6 and V is TRBV6-1; 7 nucleotides agree with TRBD1. V lost 4 bases, J lost 6 bases, and 9 bases stayed unmatched. The CDR3 is 16 residues long. CDR1 MNHNS and CDR2 SASEGT come from the germline V gene. CDR3 loop: CASSAPRTGLNSPLHF. The CDR3 DNA reads as TGTGCCAGCAGTGCCCCGAGGACAGGTCTTAATTCACCCCTCCACTTT.

The V gene is TRBV18, the J gene TRBJ1-6; D possibly corresponds to TRBD1 (5 bases). This CDR3 has 15 amino acids. From germline, CDR1 is KGHSH and CDR2 LQKENI. V shed 5 bases and J shed 7 bases, with 15 bases lying between them. CDR3 residues: CASSLGRGINSPLHF. CDR3 DNA: TGTGCCAGCTCATTGGGACGGGGCATCAATTCACCCCTCCACTTT.

The CDR3 nucleotides read TGTGCCAGCAGCGTAGACGGCTCCCCCTCCTATAATTCACCCCTCCACTTT. The encoded protein is CASSVDGSPSYNSPLHF. The V and J genes are TRBV9 and TRBJ1-6; no clear D. Germline CDR1 is SGDLS and CDR2 is YYNGEE. The V gene lost 0 bases and the J gene lost 0 bases, with 10 bases spanning the gap. The CDR3 loop spans 17 amino acids.

This chain joins TRBV28 and TRBJ1-5, with 7 positions matching TRBD1. V lost 3 bases and J lost 2; bases outside the gene matches: 4. The CDR3 runs to 15 residues. CDR1 is MDHEN and CDR2 is SYDVKM in the germline V gene. In nucleotides, the CDR3 is TGTGCCAGCAGTTTTGAAGGGGGCGGCAATCAGCCCCAGCATTTT. Translation gives CASSFEGGGNQPQHF.

The V call is TRBV7-8, the J call TRBJ1-2, with D possibly TRBD1 on 6 matching bases. The CDR3 spans 14 residues. Germline CDR1 and CDR2: SGHVS and FQNEAQ. V was pared by 1 base and J by 5 bases, with 11 bases between. CDR3 region: CASSLDRVGYGYTF. The CDR3 DNA sequence: TGTGCCAGCAGCTTAGACAGGGTTGGGTATGGCTACACCTTC.

The chain couples TRBV28 to TRBJ1-2; D call uncertain. The germline V and J ends were trimmed by 7 bases and 4 bases, with 10 bases remaining between them. CDR3 length: 12 amino acids. Germline lookup yields CDR1 MDHEN and CDR2 SYDVKM. The CDR3 DNA is TGTGCCAGCACCCCTGACCTCTATGGCTACACCTTC. It translates to CASTPDLYGYTF.

The chain joins TRBV5-6 to TRBJ2-5; D may be TRBD1 or TRBD2 (6 bases each). Germline lookup yields CDR1 SGHDT and CDR2 YYEEEE. The CDR3 sequence is 17 residues long. V shed 4 bases and J shed 4 bases, with 23 bases lying between them. The CDR3 spells CASSDGPYRGRVETQYF. The CDR3 bases are TGTGCCAGCAGCGACGGTCCGTATCGGGGGCGAGTAGAGACCCAGTACTTC. Drawing the rest from reference TRBV5-6 and TRBJ2-5, the complete variable domain is DAGVTQSPTHLIKTRGQQVTLRCSPKSGHDTVSWYQQALGQGPQFIFQYYEEEERQRGNFPDRFSGHQFPNYSSELNVNALLLGDSALYLCASSDGPYRGRVETQYFGPGTRLLVL.

This CDR3 is CASSLMDRNTEAFF. The CDR3 nucleotides are TGTGCCAGCAGTCTCATGGACAGGAACACTGAAGCTTTCTTT. V is TRBV27 and J is TRBJ1-1, with D maybe TRBD1 (6 bases). The CDR3 is 14 amino acids. Germline V gene sequence: CDR1 MNHEY, CDR2 SMNVEV (reference sequence). Trimming shortened V by 5 bases and J by 1 base, and 11 bases separated the two germline ends.

This rearrangement joins TRBV28 to TRBJ1-1, with D unclear. CDR3 length: 12 amino acids. The germline gives CDR1 MDHEN, CDR2 SYDVKM. Trimming left V 6 bases short and J 1 base short, with 6 bases between. This CDR3 reads CASSQWNTEAFF. The CDR3 region has the DNA TGTGCCAGCAGCCAGTGGAACACTGAAGCTTTCTTT.

V and J are TRBV11-3 and TRBJ2-7, with 8 positions matching TRBD2. The length of the CDR3 is 14 residues. Germline loops: CDR1 SGHNT, CDR2 YENEEA. V was pared by 1 base and J by 3 bases, with 2 bases of the junction left unmatched. CDR3 in DNA: TGTGCCAGCAGCTTAGCGGGAGGGGACTACGAGCAGTACTTC. Its protein product is CASSLAGGDYEQYF.

There are a few counts of this clone. V gene TRBV11-2 combines with J gene TRBJ2-7, with TRBD1 matching over 9 bases. The CDR3 has 15 amino acids. Trimming took 8 bases from V and 1 from J; bases not matched to a gene: 9. Looked up from germline, CDR1 is SGHAT and CDR2 is FQNNGV. DNA of the CDR3: TGTGCCAGCCGTCATCACAGGGGGCGATCCTACGAGCAGTACTTC. Translated: CASRHHRGRSYEQYF. The whole variable domain, filled in from reference TRBV11-2 and TRBJ2-7, reads EAGVAQSPRYKIIEKRQSVAFWCNPISGHATLYWYQQILGQGPKLLIQFQNNGVVDDSQLPKDRFSAERLKGVDSTLKIQPAKLEDSAVYLCASRHHRGRSYEQYFGPGTRLTVT.

Details on this clone: At one boundary the junction diverges from the germline segment, which might be a read error. The chain joins TRBV7-8 to TRBJ2-5; TRBD2 might be the D (5 bases). Per the germline V gene, CDR1 is SGHVS and CDR2 is FQNEAQ. The CDR3 runs to 16 residues. In DNA, the CDR3 is TGTGCCAGCAGATTAGCGCCCCCCCCGTACCAAGAGACCCAGTACTTC. Protein: CASRLAPPPYQETQYF.